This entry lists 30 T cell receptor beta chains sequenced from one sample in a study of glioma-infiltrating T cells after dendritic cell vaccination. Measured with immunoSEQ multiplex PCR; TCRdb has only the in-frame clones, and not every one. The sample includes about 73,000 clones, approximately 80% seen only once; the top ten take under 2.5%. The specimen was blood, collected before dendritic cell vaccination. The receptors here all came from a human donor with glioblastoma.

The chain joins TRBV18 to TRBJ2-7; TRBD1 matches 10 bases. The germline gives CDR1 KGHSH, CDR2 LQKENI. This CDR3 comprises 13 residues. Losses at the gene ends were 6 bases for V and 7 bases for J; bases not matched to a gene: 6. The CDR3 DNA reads TGTGCCAGCTCTTCCGGGACAGGGGTTGAGCAGTACTTC. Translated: CASSSGTGVEQYF.

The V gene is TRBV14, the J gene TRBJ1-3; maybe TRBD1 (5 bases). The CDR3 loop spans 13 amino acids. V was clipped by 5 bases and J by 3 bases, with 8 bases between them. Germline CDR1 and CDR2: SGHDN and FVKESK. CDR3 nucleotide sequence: TGTGCCAGCAGCTCAGGGTATGGAAACACCATATATTTT. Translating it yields CASSSGYGNTIYF.

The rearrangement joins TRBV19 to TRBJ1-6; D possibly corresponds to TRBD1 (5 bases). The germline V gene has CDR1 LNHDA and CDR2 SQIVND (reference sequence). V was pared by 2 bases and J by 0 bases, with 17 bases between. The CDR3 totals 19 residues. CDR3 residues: CASSITAGGGHSYNSPLHF. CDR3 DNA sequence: TGTGCCAGTAGTATAACGGCTGGGGGAGGACACTCCTATAATTCACCCCTCCACTTT.

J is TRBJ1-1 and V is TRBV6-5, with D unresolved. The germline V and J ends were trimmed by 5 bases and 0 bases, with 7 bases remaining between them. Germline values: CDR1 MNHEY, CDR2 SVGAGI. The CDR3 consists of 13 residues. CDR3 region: CASSKNLNTEAFF. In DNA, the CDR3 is TGTGCCAGCAGTAAAAACTTGAACACTGAAGCTTTCTTT.

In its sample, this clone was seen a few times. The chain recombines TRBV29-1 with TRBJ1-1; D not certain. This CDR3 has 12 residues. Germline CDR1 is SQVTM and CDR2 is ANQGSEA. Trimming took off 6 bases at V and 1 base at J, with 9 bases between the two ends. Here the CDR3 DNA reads TGCAGCGTCTCCCCCCGGAACACTGAAGCTTTCTTT. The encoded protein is CSVSPRNTEAFF.

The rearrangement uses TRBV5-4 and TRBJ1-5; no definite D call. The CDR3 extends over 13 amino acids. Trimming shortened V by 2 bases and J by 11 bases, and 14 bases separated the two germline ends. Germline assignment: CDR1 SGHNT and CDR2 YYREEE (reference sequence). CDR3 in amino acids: CASSFGVGGAQHF. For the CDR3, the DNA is TGTGCCAGCAGCTTCGGTGTCGGTGGAGCCCAGCATTTT. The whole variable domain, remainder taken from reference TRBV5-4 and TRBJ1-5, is ETGVTQSPTHLIKTRGQQVTLRCSSQSGHNTVSWYQQALGQGPQFIFQYYREEENGRGNFPPRFSGLQFPNYSSELNVNALELDDSALYLCASSFGVGGAQHFGDGTRLSIL.

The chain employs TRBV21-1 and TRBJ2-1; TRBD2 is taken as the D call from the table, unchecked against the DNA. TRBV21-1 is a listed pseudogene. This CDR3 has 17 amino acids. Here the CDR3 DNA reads TGTGCCAGCAGCAAAACGTTTACCAGCGGGGTCTACAATGAGCAGTTCTTC. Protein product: CASSKTFTSGVYNEQFF.

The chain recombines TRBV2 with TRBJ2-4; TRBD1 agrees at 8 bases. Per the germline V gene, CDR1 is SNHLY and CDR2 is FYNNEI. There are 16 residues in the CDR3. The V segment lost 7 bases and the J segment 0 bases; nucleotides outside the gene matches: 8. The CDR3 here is CASNNRGSLAKNIQYF. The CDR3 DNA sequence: TGTGCCAGCAATAACAGGGGGAGTCTAGCCAAAAACATTCAGTACTTC.

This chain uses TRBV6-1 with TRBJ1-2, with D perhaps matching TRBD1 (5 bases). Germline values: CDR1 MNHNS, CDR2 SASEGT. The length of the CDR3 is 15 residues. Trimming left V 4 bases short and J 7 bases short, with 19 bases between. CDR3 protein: CASSAKMDTPGGYTF. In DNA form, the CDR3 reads TGTGCCAGCAGTGCAAAGATGGACACACCGGGTGGCTACACCTTC.

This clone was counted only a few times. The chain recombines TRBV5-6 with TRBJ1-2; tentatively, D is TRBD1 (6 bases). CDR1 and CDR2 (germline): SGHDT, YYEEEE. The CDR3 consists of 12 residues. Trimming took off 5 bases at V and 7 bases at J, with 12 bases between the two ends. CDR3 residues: CASSGGDGGYTF. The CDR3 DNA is TGTGCCAGCAGTGGGGGCGATGGTGGCTACACCTTC.

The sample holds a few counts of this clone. As DNA, the CDR3 is TGTGCCAGCAGTCCAAGTCGGTGGTCTAGCGGGCCCCAAGAGACCCAGTACTTC. This translates into CASSPSRWSSGPQETQYF. The chain combines TRBV27 with TRBJ2-5; 8 bases agree with TRBD2. Germline values: CDR1 MNHEY, CDR2 SMNVEV (reference sequence). Trimming at V came to 5 bases and at J to 1 base, leaving 15 bases not matched to a gene. The CDR3 runs 18 residues.

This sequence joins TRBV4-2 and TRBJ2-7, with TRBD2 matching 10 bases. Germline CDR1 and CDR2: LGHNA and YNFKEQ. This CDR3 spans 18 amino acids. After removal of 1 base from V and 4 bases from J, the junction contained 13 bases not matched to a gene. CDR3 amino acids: CASSQGTNLGSGGYEQYF. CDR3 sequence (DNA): TGTGCCAGCAGCCAAGGAACCAACCTAGGTAGCGGGGGGTACGAGCAGTACTTC.

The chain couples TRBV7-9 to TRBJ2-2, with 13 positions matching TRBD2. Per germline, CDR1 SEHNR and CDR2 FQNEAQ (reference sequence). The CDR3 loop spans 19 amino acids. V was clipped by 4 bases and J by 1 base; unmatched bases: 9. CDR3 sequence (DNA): TGTGCCAGCAGCTCCGCCGGGACTAGCGGGACGCTGAACACCGGGGAGCTGTTTTTT. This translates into CASSSAGTSGTLNTGELFF.

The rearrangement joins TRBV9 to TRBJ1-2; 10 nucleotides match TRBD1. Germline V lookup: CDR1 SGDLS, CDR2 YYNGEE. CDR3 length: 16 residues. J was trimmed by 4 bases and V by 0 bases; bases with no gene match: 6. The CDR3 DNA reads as TGTGCCAGCAGCGTAGTGGGACAGGGGTCTAGCTATGGCTACACCTTC. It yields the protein CASSVVGQGSSYGYTF.

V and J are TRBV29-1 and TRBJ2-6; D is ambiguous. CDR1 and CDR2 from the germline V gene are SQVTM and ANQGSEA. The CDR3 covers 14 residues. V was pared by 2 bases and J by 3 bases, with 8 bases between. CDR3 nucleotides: TGCAGCGTTGAATGGCAGATTGGGGCCAACGTCCTGACTTTC. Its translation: CSVEWQIGANVLTF.

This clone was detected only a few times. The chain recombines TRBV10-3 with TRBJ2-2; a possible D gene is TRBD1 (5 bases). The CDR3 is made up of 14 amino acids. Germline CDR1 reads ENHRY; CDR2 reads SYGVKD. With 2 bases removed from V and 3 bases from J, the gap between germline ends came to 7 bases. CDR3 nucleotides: TGTGCCATCAGTGAGAACAGGTACACCGGGGAGCTGTTTTTT. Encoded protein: CAISENRYTGELFF.

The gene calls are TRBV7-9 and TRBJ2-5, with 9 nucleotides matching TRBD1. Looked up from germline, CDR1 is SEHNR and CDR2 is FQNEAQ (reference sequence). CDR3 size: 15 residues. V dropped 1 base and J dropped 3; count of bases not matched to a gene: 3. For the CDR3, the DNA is TGTGCCAGCAGCTTAGGGCGACAGGGGGAAGAGACCCAGTACTTC. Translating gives CASSLGRQGEETQYF.

The CDR3 sequence: CASSVQESGGSPLHF. DNA of the CDR3: TGTGCCAGCAGTGTCCAGGAATCGGGGGGTTCACCCCTCCACTTT. The chain carries TRBV2 and TRBJ1-6, with D perhaps TRBD1 (5 bases). Germline-derived CDR1 and CDR2 are SNHLY and FYNNEI. Deletions cut 4 bases from V and 9 bases from J, with 16 bases between. The CDR3 runs 15 residues.

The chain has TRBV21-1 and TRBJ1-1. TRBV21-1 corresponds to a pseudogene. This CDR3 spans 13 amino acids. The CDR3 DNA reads TGTGCCAGCCCTAATGGGGGGAGCACTGAAGCTTTCTTT. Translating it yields CASPNGGSTEAFF.

Here the CDR3 reads CASSVLRREERETQYF. The CDR3 bases are TGTGCCAGCAGTGTGTTACGGCGGGAGGAAAGAGAGACCCAGTACTTC. The chain links TRBV2 to TRBJ2-5, with 8 bases identical to TRBD2. The V and J ends lost 4 bases and 4 bases, in that order; junction bases with no gene match: 11. This CDR3 spans 16 amino acids. Germline V gene sequence: CDR1 SNHLY, CDR2 FYNNEI.

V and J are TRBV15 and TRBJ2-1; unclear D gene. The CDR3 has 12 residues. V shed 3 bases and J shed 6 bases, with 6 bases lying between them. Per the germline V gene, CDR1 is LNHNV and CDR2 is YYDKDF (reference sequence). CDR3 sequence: CATSRQFNEQFF. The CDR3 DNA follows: TGTGCCACCAGCAGGCAGTTCAATGAGCAGTTCTTC. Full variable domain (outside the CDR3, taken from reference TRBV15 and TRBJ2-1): DAMVIQNPRYQVTQFGKPVTLSCSQTLNHNVMYWYQQKSSQAPKLLFHYYDKDFNNEADTPDNFQSRRPNTSFCFLDIRSPGLGDTAMYLCATSRQFNEQFFGPGTRLTVL.

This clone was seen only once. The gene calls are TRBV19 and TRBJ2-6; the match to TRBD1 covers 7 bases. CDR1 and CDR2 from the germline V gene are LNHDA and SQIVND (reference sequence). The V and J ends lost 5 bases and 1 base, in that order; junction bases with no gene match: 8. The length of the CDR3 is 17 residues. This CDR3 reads CASSAELTGSGANVLTF. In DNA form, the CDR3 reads TGTGCCAGTAGTGCAGAGCTGACAGGGTCTGGGGCCAACGTCCTGACTTTC.

CDR3: CASRTGGYEQYV. The CDR3 DNA is TGTGCCAGCAGGACAGGGGGCTACGAGCAGTACGTC. The genes are TRBV2 and TRBJ2-7, with TRBD1 matching over 9 bases. The CDR3 has 12 amino acids. The junction had 0 bases not matched to a gene; V was cut back by 6 bases and J by 3 bases. CDR1 SNHLY and CDR2 FYNNEI come from the germline V gene.

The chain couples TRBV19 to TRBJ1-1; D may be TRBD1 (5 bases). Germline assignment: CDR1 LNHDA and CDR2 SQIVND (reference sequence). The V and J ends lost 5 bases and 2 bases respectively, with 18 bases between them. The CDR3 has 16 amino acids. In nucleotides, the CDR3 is TGTGCCAGTAGTCCAGGGCCTCACCAGGGAAACACTGAAGCTTTCTTT. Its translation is CASSPGPHQGNTEAFF.

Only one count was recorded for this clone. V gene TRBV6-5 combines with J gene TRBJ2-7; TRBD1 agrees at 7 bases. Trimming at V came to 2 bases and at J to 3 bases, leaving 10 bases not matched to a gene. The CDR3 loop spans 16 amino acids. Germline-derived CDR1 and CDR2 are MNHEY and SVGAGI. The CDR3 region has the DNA TGTGCCAGCAGTTACCCAGGGACAGCGAGAGGCTACGAGCAGTACTTC. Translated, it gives CASSYPGTARGYEQYF.

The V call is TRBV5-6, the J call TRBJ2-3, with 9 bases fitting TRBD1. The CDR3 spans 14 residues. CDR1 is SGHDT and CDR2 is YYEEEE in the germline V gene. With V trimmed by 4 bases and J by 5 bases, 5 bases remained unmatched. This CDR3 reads CASSRGQGVDTQYF. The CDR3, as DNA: TGTGCCAGCAGCCGGGGACAGGGCGTAGATACGCAGTATTTT.

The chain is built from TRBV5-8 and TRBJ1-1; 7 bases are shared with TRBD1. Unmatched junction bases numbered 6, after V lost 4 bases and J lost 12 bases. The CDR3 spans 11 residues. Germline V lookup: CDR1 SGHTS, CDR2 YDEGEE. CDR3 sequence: CASSLETGTFF. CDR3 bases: TGTGCCAGCAGCCTAGAGACAGGGACTTTCTTT.

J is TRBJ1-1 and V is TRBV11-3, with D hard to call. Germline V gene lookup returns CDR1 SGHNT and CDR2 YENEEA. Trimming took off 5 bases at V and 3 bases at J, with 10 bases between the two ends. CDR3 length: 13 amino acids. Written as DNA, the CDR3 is TGTGCCAGCAGCGACGGAGGCGACACTGAAGCTTTCTTT. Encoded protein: CASSDGGDTEAFF.

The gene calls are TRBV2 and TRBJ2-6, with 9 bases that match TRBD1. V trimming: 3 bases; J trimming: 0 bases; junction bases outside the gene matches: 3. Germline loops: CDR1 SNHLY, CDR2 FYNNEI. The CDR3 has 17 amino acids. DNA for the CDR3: TGTGCCAGCAGTGAGGGGACAGGGCTCTCTGGGGCCAACGTCCTGACTTTC. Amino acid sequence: CASSEGTGLSGANVLTF.

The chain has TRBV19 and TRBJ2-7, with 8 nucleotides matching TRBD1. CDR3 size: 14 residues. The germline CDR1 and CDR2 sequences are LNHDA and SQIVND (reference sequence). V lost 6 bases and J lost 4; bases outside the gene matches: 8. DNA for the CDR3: TGTGCCAGTAGCAAGACAGGGGTCGGGTACGAGCAGTACTTC. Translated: CASSKTGVGYEQYF. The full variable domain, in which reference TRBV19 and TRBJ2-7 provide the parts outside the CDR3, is DGGITQSPKYLFRKEGQNVTLSCEQNLNHDAMYWYRQDPGQGLRLIYYSQIVNDFQKGDIAEGYSVSREKKESFPLTVTSAQKNPTAFYLCASSKTGVGYEQYFGPGTRLTVT.